The rows below give T cell receptor beta chains drawn from one sample of a study of a mutant IDH1 vaccine in newly diagnosed glioma. This table comes from immunoSEQ multiplex PCR, and its TCRdb copy is limited to in-frame clones, with some not included. Among about 56,000 clones listed, around 83% were seen once. No antigens are known for them. The sample was PBMCs, taken from a glioma patient whose treatment included an IDH1 peptide vaccine. These receptor sequences come from a woman aged 45-65 years with glioma. Both conserved end residues are part of each CDR3. Part of the rows lack a size; the others show once, few, many or a class for expanded clones.

V gene	clone size	J gene	CDR3 protein
TRBV5-1	NA	TRBJ1-4	CASCPGSGDGEKLFF
TRBV10-3	NA	TRBJ2-1	CAISESVILGEQFF
TRBV5-6	once	TRBJ1-3	CASSQGPTIYF
TRBV20-1	NA	TRBJ1-2	CSGIFDGGYTF
TRBV5-5	NA	TRBJ2-7	CASSWGADRAYEQYF
TRBV28	NA	TRBJ1-2	CASSLTRGNGYTF
TRBV30	few	TRBJ1-5	CAWGQGPAEPQHF
TRBV2	NA	TRBJ2-5	CATRQGAWETQYF
TRBV5-1	NA	TRBJ2-3	CASSLGGATDTQYF
TRBV19	NA	TRBJ1-1	CASSMGTENTEAFF
TRBV4-1	large	TRBJ1-1	CASSQYLGQGYTEAFF
TRBV19	NA	TRBJ1-1	CASSPGQKEMNTEAFF